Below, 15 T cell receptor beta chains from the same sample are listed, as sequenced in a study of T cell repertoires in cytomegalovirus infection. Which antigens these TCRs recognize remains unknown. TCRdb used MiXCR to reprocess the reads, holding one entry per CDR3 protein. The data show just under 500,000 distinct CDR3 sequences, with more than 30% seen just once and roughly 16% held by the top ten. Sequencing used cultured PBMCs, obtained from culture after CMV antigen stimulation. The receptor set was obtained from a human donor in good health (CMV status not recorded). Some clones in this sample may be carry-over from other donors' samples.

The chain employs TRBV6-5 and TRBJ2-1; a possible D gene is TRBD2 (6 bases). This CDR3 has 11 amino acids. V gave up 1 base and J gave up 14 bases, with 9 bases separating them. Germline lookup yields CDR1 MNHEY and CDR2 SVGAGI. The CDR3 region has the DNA TGTGCCAGCAGTTACTTAGGGACTGAGTTCTTC. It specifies CASSYLGTEFF.

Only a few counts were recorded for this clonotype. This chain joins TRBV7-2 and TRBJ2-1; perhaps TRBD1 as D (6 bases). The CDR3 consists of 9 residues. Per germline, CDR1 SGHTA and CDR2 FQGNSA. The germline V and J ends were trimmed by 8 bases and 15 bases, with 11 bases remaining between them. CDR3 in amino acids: CASEKGGFF. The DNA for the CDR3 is TGTGCCAGCGAGAAAGGGGGGTTCTTC.

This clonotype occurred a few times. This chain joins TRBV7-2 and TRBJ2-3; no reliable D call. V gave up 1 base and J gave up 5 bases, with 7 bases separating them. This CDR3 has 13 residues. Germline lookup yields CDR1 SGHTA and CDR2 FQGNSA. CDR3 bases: TGTGCCAGCAGCTTAGAGCCCGGAGATACGCAGTATTTT. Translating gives CASSLEPGDTQYF.

CDR3 sequence (DNA): TGCGCCAGCAGCTTGGGGGTCTGGTGGTTCTTC. Translating it yields CASSLGVWWFF. The chain joins TRBV5-1 to TRBJ2-1; D gene uncertain. This CDR3 spans 11 amino acids. The germline V and J ends were trimmed by 0 bases and 15 bases, with 10 bases remaining between them. Germline lookup yields CDR1 SGHRS and CDR2 YFSETQ.

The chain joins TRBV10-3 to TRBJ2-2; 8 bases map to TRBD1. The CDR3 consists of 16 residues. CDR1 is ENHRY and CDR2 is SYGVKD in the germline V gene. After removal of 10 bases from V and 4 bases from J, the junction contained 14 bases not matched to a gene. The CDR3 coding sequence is TGTGCCACCAACCCCTCAGGGGGCGCGGGCACCGGGGAGCTGTTTTTT. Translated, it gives CATNPSGGAGTGELFF.

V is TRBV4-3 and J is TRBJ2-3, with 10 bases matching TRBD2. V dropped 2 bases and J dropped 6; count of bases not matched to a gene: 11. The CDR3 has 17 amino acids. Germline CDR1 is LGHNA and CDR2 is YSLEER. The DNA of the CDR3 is TGCGCCAGCAGCCAACAACCGGGACTAGCGTCTGGGGATACGCAGTATTTT. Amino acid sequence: CASSQQPGLASGDTQYF.

CDR3 nucleotides: TGTGCCAGCAGCCCCCCCCGATCTAGCGGGAGGGCCCGCAATGAGCAGTTCTTC. Its translation is CASSPPRSSGRARNEQFF. The chain joins TRBV3-1 to TRBJ2-1; 12 bases are shared with TRBD2. The CDR3 extends over 18 amino acids. J gave up 6 bases and V 4 bases, and 13 bases lay outside the gene matches. CDR1 is LGHDT and CDR2 is YNNKEL in the germline V gene (reference sequence).

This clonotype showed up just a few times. The DNA for the CDR3 is TGTGCCAGCAGTTTGTCAGCAGTGGGCAATGAGCAGTTCTTC. This sequence encodes CASSLSAVGNEQFF. The chain links TRBV12-3 or TRBV12-4 to TRBJ2-1, with D unresolved. Trimming left V 3 bases short and J 6 bases short, with 12 bases between. The CDR3 length is 14 residues.

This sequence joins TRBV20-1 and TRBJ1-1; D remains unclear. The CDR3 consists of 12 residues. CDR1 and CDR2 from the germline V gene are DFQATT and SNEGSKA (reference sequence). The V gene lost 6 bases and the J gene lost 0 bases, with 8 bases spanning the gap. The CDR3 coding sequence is TGCAGTGCGGCAGCCATGAACACTGAAGCTTTCTTT. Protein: CSAAAMNTEAFF.

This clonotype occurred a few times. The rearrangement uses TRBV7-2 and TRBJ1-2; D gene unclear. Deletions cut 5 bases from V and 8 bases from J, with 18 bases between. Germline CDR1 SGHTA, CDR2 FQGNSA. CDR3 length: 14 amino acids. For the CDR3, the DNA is TGTGCCAGCAGCACATTCGACCTAGGGAAAGGCTACACCTTC. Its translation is CASSTFDLGKGYTF.

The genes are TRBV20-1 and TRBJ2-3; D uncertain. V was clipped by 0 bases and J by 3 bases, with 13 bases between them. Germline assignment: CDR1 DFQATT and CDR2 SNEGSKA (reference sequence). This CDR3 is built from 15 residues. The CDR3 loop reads CSARDLPSGTDTQYF. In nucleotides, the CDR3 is TGCAGTGCTAGAGATCTACCTTCTGGAACAGATACGCAGTATTTT.

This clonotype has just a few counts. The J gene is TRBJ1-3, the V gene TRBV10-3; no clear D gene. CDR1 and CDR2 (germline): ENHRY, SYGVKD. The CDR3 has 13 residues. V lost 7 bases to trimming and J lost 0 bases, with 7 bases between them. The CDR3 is CAITANSGNTIYF. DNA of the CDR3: TGTGCCATCACAGCTAACTCTGGAAACACCATATATTTT.

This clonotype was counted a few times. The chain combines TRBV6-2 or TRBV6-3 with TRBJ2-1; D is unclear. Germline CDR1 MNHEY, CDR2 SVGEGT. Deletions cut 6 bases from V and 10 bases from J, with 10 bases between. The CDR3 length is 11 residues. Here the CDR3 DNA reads TGTGCCAGCAGCGACGTATGGGAGCAGTTCTTC. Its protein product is CASSDVWEQFF.

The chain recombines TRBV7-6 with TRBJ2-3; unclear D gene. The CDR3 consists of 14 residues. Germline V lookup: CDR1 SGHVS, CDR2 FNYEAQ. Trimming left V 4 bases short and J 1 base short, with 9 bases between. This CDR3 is CASSSPFGTDTQYF. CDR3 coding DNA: TGTGCCAGCAGCTCGCCGTTCGGCACAGATACGCAGTATTTT.

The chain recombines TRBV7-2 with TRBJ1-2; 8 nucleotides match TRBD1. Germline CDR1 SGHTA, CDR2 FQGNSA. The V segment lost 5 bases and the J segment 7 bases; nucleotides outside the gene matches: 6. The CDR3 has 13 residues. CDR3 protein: CASSDQGAGGYTF. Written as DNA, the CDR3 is TGTGCCAGCAGCGATCAGGGGGCGGGTGGCTACACCTTC.